The clone carrying this T cell receptor beta chain appeared many times. CDR1 is MNHEY, CDR2 SMNVEV, per germline (reference sequence). The ends lost 5 bases at V and 0 bases at J; junction bases unmatched: 9. The CDR3 is 16 residues long. This record belongs to a study of Graves' ophthalmopathy and Graves' hyperthyroidism. Study-wide background: Before any treatment was given, at initial diagnosis, peripheral blood was collected.

Amplified TCR beta CDR3 regions were obtained using RNA transcripts as template. The first round was an RT-PCR with HTBI primers, and the second round was a multiplex PCR. TCRdb redid the calling of the multiplex PCR reads with MiXCR, one entry per CDR3 protein. Counted here are a few hundred thousand distinct CDR3 sequences, more than 20% occurring once; the ten biggest clones make up under 3.5%. Stable hyperthyroidism meant no ophthalmopathy within 18 months of follow-up. Isolation of PBMCs was performed using roughly 10 ml of fresh peripheral blood. This receptor was taken from a woman aged 18-29 years with stable Graves' hyperthyroidism. What was sequenced was peripheral blood. The rearrangement joins TRBV27 to TRBJ1-1; 7 positions agree with TRBD1. The CDR3 here is CASSPQTGYLNTEAFF. As DNA, the CDR3 is TGTGCCAGCAGTCCACAGACAGGGTATTTGAACACTGAAGCTTTCTTT.